The 14 T cell receptor beta chains given below trace back to one sample, sequenced in a study of T cells in narcolepsy. Assay: immunoSEQ multiplex PCR; the TCRdb copy retains only in-frame clones and omits some. The table has some 30,000 clones, 75% to 90% seen once. Sequences were obtained from memory (CD45RA-) CD4+ T cells from blood. The receptors come from a human donor in good health.

V is TRBV4-1 and J is TRBJ1-1; unclear D gene. The germline V gene has CDR1 MGHRA and CDR2 YSYEKL. V lost 0 bases and J lost 5, with 7 bases in between. This CDR3 region has 13 residues. The CDR3 protein is CASSQEERTEAFF. CDR3 in DNA: TGCGCCAGCAGCCAAGAGGAGCGGACTGAAGCTTTCTTT.

The chain links TRBV5-1 to TRBJ1-2; D is undetermined. Germline V gene data show CDR1 as SGHRS and CDR2 as YFSETQ. Trimming took 4 bases from V and 8 from J, leaving 15 bases between them. This CDR3 contains 13 residues. The CDR3 coding sequence is TGCGCCAGCAGCCCAGACGGGCTCTTCGGCTACACCTTC. Translation: CASSPDGLFGYTF.

J is TRBJ2-5 and V is TRBV5-4; 12 nucleotides match TRBD2. This CDR3 region has 15 residues. With V trimmed by 5 bases and J by 2 bases, 4 bases remained unmatched. Looked up from germline, CDR1 is SGHNT and CDR2 is YYREEE (reference sequence). In nucleotides, the CDR3 is TGTGCCAGCAGTCAGACTAGCGGGGGTCAAGAGACCCAGTACTTC. Translating it yields CASSQTSGGQETQYF. Looking up the rest from reference TRBV5-4 and TRBJ2-5 gives the full variable domain: ETGVTQSPTHLIKTRGQQVTLRCSSQSGHNTVSWYQQALGQGPQFIFQYYREEENGRGNFPPRFSGLQFPNYSSELNVNALELDDSALYLCASSQTSGGQETQYFGPGTRLLVL.

The chain combines TRBV19 with TRBJ1-2; D is uncertain. The V end was cut by 7 bases, the J end by 1 base, with 19 bases between. There are 16 residues in the CDR3. Per germline, CDR1 LNHDA and CDR2 SQIVND (reference sequence). CDR3: CASTRQGGGSNYGYTF. DNA of the CDR3: TGTGCCAGTACTCGCCAAGGCGGCGGGAGTAACTATGGCTACACCTTC.

The rearrangement joins TRBV5-1 to TRBJ1-6; TRBD1 aligns across 7 bases. The CDR3 spans 16 residues. The ends lost 4 bases at V and 9 bases at J; junction bases unmatched: 13. Germline CDR1 reads SGHRS; CDR2 reads YFSETQ. The CDR3 spells CASSATAGTVISPLHF. The DNA for the CDR3 is TGCGCCAGCAGCGCCACCGCCGGGACAGTCATTTCACCCCTCCACTTT.

The V call is TRBV4-1, the J call TRBJ2-5; possible D gene TRBD2, 7 bases. V dropped 3 bases and J dropped 4 bases, with 15 bases sitting between them. Germline loops: CDR1 MGHRA, CDR2 YSYEKL. The CDR3 runs to 15 residues. Here the CDR3 reads CASSQAGGGGETQYF. The CDR3 DNA follows: TGCGCCAGCAGCCAGGCCGGAGGGGGGGGAGAGACCCAGTACTTC.

This clone has just one count. V usage is TRBV18 and J usage is TRBJ2-5; D uncertain. V lost 3 bases, J lost 5 bases, and 13 bases lay in between. CDR3 length: 14 amino acids. Germline assignment: CDR1 KGHSH and CDR2 LQKENI. CDR3 sequence: CASSPEFRSETQYF. The CDR3 coding sequence is TGTGCCAGCTCACCGGAGTTTCGTTCGGAGACCCAGTACTTC.

The genes are TRBV29-1 and TRBJ2-5; 12 nucleotides match TRBD2. V trimming: 6 bases; J trimming: 7 bases; junction bases outside the gene matches: 15. Germline CDR1 reads SQVTM; CDR2 reads ANQGSEA. The CDR3 spans 16 residues. CDR3 DNA: TGCAGCGTCAGTACTAGCGGGGGGACAGGGAGTAGGACCCAGTACTTC. Protein: CSVSTSGGTGSRTQYF.

The chain has TRBV5-1 and TRBJ1-6; unclear D gene. Per the germline V gene, CDR1 is SGHRS and CDR2 is YFSETQ. V lost 5 bases to trimming and J lost 7 bases, with 10 bases between them. This CDR3 has 13 amino acids. CDR3 coding DNA: TGCGCCAGCAGGGGATTAGGGAATTCACCCCTCCACTTT. Translating gives CASRGLGNSPLHF.

The V gene is TRBV6-1, the J gene TRBJ1-4; TRBD1 aligns across 7 bases. Germline CDR1 MNHNS, CDR2 SASEGT. This CDR3 is built from 16 residues. The ends lost 4 bases at V and 2 bases at J; junction bases unmatched: 7. CDR3 sequence: CASSGTGERTNEKLFF. The CDR3 coding sequence is TGTGCCAGCAGTGGAACAGGGGAAAGGACTAATGAAAAACTGTTTTTT.

The J gene is TRBJ1-6, the V gene TRBV5-1, with 7 bases aligning to TRBD1. The V and J ends lost 4 bases and 7 bases, in that order; junction bases with no gene match: 14. The germline V gene has CDR1 SGHRS and CDR2 YFSETQ. The CDR3 is 17 residues long. As DNA, the CDR3 is TGCGCCAGCAGCACAGGGGCAGGGACCATATTGAATTCACCCCTCCACTTT. Its translation is CASSTGAGTILNSPLHF.

The chain combines TRBV6-6 with TRBJ1-1; TRBD1 aligns across 8 bases. This CDR3 is 13 amino acids long. Germline V CDR1 and CDR2: MNHNY, SVGAGI (reference sequence). The V segment lost 1 base and the J segment 8 bases; nucleotides outside the gene matches: 3. CDR3 loop: CASSYLTGAEAFF. Written as DNA, the CDR3 is TGTGCCAGCAGTTACTTGACAGGGGCCGAAGCTTTCTTT.

V gene TRBV5-1 combines with J gene TRBJ2-7; no reliable D call. The germline V gene has CDR1 SGHRS and CDR2 YFSETQ. With 4 bases removed from V and 6 bases from J, the gap between germline ends came to 17 bases. The CDR3 is 14 residues long. In DNA, the CDR3 is TGCGCCAGCAGCCCCATCGGACGACTGGGCGAGCAGTACTTC. Encoded protein: CASSPIGRLGEQYF.

The chain has TRBV19 and TRBJ1-5; D gene unclear. The V gene lost 4 bases and the J gene lost 6 bases, with 13 bases spanning the gap. The CDR3 length is 14 residues. Germline loops: CDR1 LNHDA, CDR2 SQIVND (reference sequence). CDR3 coding DNA: TGTGCCAGTAGTAATCGCCCTCTGGGTCAGCCCCAGCATTTT. Protein sequence: CASSNRPLGQPQHF. Based on the CDR3 plus reference TRBV19 and TRBJ1-5, the full variable domain is DGGITQSPKYLFRKEGQNVTLSCEQNLNHDAMYWYRQDPGQGLRLIYYSQIVNDFQKGDIAEGYSVSREKKESFPLTVTSAQKNPTAFYLCASSNRPLGQPQHFGDGTRLSIL.